This T cell receptor beta chain is drawn from a study of T cell responses to AZD1222 COVID-19 vaccine. Findings of the study overall: Vaccine-associated CD4 TCRs spanned spike, dominant at 160-218 and 743-854.

The method was immunoSEQ multiplex PCR; TCRdb's version includes in-frame clones alone and lacks a portion of them. This table holds about 88,000 clones, 90% found once. This CDR3 region has 14 residues. V lost 1 base, J lost 1 base, and 7 bases lay in between. Germline CDR1 is LGHNA and CDR2 is YNFKEQ. Comment on this clone: No antigen is known for it.

The receptor was isolated from an adult who received the AZD1222 COVID-19 vaccine. The genes are TRBV4-2 and TRBJ1-1, with D hard to call. Sequenced here: peripheral blood, sampled 28 days after the second AZD1222 dose. Written as DNA, the CDR3 is TGTGCCAGCAGCCAAGTAAACCAGAACACTGAAGCTTTCTTT. It encodes CASSQVNQNTEAFF.